Listed here are 26 T cell receptor beta chains from one sample, sequenced in a study of cytomegalovirus exposure and HLA in healthy donors. Both 60 Vbeta primers and 13 Jbeta primers went into the PCR. Generated by immunoSEQ multiplex PCR, the TCRdb table keeps only in-frame clones and is missing some. The sample has roughly 120,000 clones, 81% seen once. Sequencing was done on a sample of PBMCs. The receptor set was obtained from a middle-aged man in good health and CMV-seronegative.

There are a few counts of this clone. The J gene is TRBJ1-6, the V gene TRBV13; TRBD1 matches 8 bases. This CDR3 is built from 15 residues. CDR1 PRHDT and CDR2 FYEKMQ come from the germline V gene (reference sequence). Trimming took 2 bases from V and 8 from J; bases not matched to a gene: 5. The CDR3 protein is CASSLRTGKDSPLHF. The CDR3 nucleotides read TGTGCCAGCAGCTTAAGGACAGGGAAGGATTCACCCCTCCACTTT.

The rearrangement uses TRBV9 and TRBJ2-3; TRBD2 aligns across 12 bases. CDR3 size: 17 residues. V was pared by 4 bases and J by 0 bases, with 6 bases of the junction left unmatched. Germline loops: CDR1 SGDLS, CDR2 YYNGEE. CDR3: CASSLLAGGFSTDTQYF. The CDR3 DNA follows: TGTGCCAGCAGCCTTCTAGCGGGAGGGTTTAGCACAGATACGCAGTATTTT.

DNA for the CDR3: TGTGCCAGCAGTTTAATAGGGGACAGGGGGAATGAAAAACTGTTTTTT. It specifies CASSLIGDRGNEKLFF. The chain uses TRBV27 and TRBJ1-4; 11 bases line up with TRBD1. Germline V gives CDR1 MNHEY, CDR2 SMNVEV (reference sequence). Losses at the gene ends were 2 bases for V and 5 bases for J; bases not matched to a gene: 4. The CDR3 sequence is 16 residues long.

The rearrangement links TRBV4-1 to TRBJ2-5; 8 bases match TRBD2. CDR3 length: 16 amino acids. V was clipped by 4 bases and J by 0 bases; unmatched bases: 7. The germline CDR1 and CDR2 sequences are MGHRA and YSYEKL. The CDR3 coding sequence is TGCGCCAGCAGCCCGGGGGGGGTTGTTTACCAAGAGACCCAGTACTTC. This encodes CASSPGGVVYQETQYF.

The chain uses TRBV28 and TRBJ2-5; TRBD2 matches 9 bases. The DNA end is a closer match to TRBJ2-7, so the J assignment may be wrong. Germline assignment: CDR1 MDHEN and CDR2 SYDVKM. This CDR3 has 14 residues. CDR3 coding DNA: TGTGCCACCCTGACTAGCGGAGCGACTTACGAGCAGTACTTC. As protein: CATLTSGATYEQYF.

This clone was detected a few times. This chain connects TRBV9 to TRBJ2-1; 10 bases align to TRBD2. This CDR3 has 15 amino acids. Trimming cost V 1 base and J 2 bases; bases outside gene matches: 0. Germline V gene data show CDR1 as SGDLS and CDR2 as YYNGEE. Here the CDR3 reads CASSVLAGAYNEQFF. Here the CDR3 DNA reads TGTGCCAGCAGCGTACTAGCGGGGGCCTACAATGAGCAGTTCTTC.

This chain uses TRBV5-6 with TRBJ1-5; 9 positions agree with TRBD1. The CDR3 covers 15 residues. Germline lookup yields CDR1 SGHDT and CDR2 YYEEEE. V trimming: 2 bases; J trimming: 6 bases; junction bases outside the gene matches: 6. In nucleotides, the CDR3 is TGTGCCAGCAGCTTTTGGGGGACAGGGAGTCAGCCCCAGCATTTT. Its translation: CASSFWGTGSQPQHF.

A few counts support this clone. The chain is built from TRBV27 and TRBJ2-5, with 10 bases fitting TRBD1. V lost 6 bases, J lost 1 base, and 5 bases stayed unmatched. This CDR3 has 15 residues. Germline V gene sequence: CDR1 MNHEY, CDR2 SMNVEV (reference sequence). As DNA, the CDR3 is TGTGCCAGCAGAAATGACAGGGGGCTCCAAGAGACCCAGTACTTC. Protein: CASRNDRGLQETQYF.

The chain carries TRBV7-6 and TRBJ1-1, with 8 nucleotides matching TRBD1. V lost 0 bases and J lost 4; bases outside the gene matches: 1. The CDR3 spans 14 residues. The germline CDR1 and CDR2 sequences are SGHVS and FNYEAQ. CDR3 residues: CASSLADRATEAFF. In nucleotides, the CDR3 is TGTGCCAGCAGCTTAGCGGACAGGGCCACTGAAGCTTTCTTT.

This clone has more than one count but fewer than ten. This chain connects TRBV18 to TRBJ2-1; D gene unclear. CDR1 is KGHSH, CDR2 LQKENI, per germline. The CDR3 is 14 residues long. V gave up 2 bases and J gave up 0 bases, with 5 bases separating them. The CDR3 loop is CASSPRSSYNEQFF. The CDR3 nucleotides are TGTGCCAGCTCACCAAGGAGCTCCTACAATGAGCAGTTCTTC.

The J gene is TRBJ1-6, the V gene TRBV27; tentative D call: TRBD1 (5 bases). Looked up from germline, CDR1 is MNHEY and CDR2 is SMNVEV (reference sequence). Trimming took off 2 bases at V and 10 bases at J, with 15 bases between the two ends. The length of the CDR3 is 15 residues. CDR3 coding DNA: TGTGCCAGCAGTTTAGCGCGGCAGGGCAGGTCACCCCTCCACTTT. It codes for CASSLARQGRSPLHF.

This clone has just a few counts. The chain is built from TRBV11-2 and TRBJ1-5; possible D gene TRBD1, 5 bases. V was shortened by 7 bases and J by 0 bases, with 19 bases between the two germline ends. This CDR3 contains 17 residues. CDR1 SGHAT and CDR2 FQNNGV come from the germline V gene. The CDR3 bases are TGTGCCAGCACCCGAGGAGGGAACAGGTATAGCAATCAGCCCCAGCATTTT. It encodes CASTRGGNRYSNQPQHF.

The CDR3, as DNA: TGTGCCAGTAAACGGCAGGGGGCCTACGAGCAGTACTTC. This encodes CASKRQGAYEQYF. The chain has TRBV19 and TRBJ2-7; 7 nucleotides align to TRBD1. Unmatched junction bases numbered 5, after V lost 7 bases and J lost 2 bases. The CDR3 covers 13 residues. Per the germline V gene, CDR1 is LNHDA and CDR2 is SQIVND (reference sequence).

The genes are TRBV29-1 and TRBJ1-2, with 8 bases lining up with TRBD1. V lost 5 bases and J lost 3; bases outside the gene matches: 2. CDR1 and CDR2 (germline): SQVTM, ANQGSEA. CDR3 length: 12 amino acids. CDR3 sequence (DNA): TGCAGCGTTCTGACAGGGGACTATGGCTACACCTTC. This encodes CSVLTGDYGYTF.

V and J are TRBV10-3 and TRBJ1-1; D call uncertain. This CDR3 region has 14 residues. Deletions cut 0 bases from V and 4 bases from J, with 9 bases between. Germline CDR1 ENHRY, CDR2 SYGVKD. CDR3 sequence (DNA): TGTGCCATCAGTGAGTCTGCAGGTGCCACTGAAGCTTTCTTT. Translating gives CAISESAGATEAFF.

The chain combines TRBV2 with TRBJ1-2; D is ambiguous. CDR3 length equals 13 residues. Between the trimmed V and J ends, which lost 6 bases and 5 bases, there was a span of 13 bases. Germline V gene sequence: CDR1 SNHLY, CDR2 FYNNEI. The CDR3 coding sequence is TGTGCCAGCAGGGAGGACGGACTATATGGCTACACCTTC. The encoded protein is CASREDGLYGYTF.

The chain joins TRBV29-1 to TRBJ2-7, with a tentative D call TRBD1 (6 bases). Germline assignment: CDR1 SQVTM and CDR2 ANQGSEA. This CDR3 comprises 12 residues. V lost 7 bases, J lost 2 bases, and 12 bases lay in between. CDR3 DNA: TGCAGCGCACTGACAGGACCCTACGAGCAGTACTTC. Protein sequence: CSALTGPYEQYF.

The chain recombines TRBV7-9 with TRBJ2-7; TRBD1 might be the D (6 bases). The CDR3 is 18 amino acids. Between the trimmed V and J ends, which lost 4 bases and 3 bases, there was a span of 25 bases. The germline gives CDR1 SEHNR, CDR2 FQNEAQ (reference sequence). The CDR3, as DNA: TGTGCCAGCAGCTCTTCCGACAGGTGGGATTCTTCCCACTACGAGCAGTACTTC. Translated, it gives CASSSSDRWDSSHYEQYF.

The chain couples TRBV7-6 to TRBJ2-1, with D possibly matching TRBD1 (6 bases). The CDR3 has 16 residues. V shed 0 bases and J shed 8 bases, with 17 bases lying between them. CDR1 SGHVS and CDR2 FNYEAQ come from the germline V gene. Here the CDR3 reads CASSLAGGANADEQFF. The CDR3 coding sequence is TGTGCCAGCAGCTTAGCTGGGGGCGCGAACGCCGATGAGCAGTTCTTC.

The rearrangement links TRBV7-2 to TRBJ1-5; D perhaps matches TRBD1 (5 bases). CDR3 length equals 14 residues. V was clipped by 5 bases and J by 3 bases, with 11 bases between them. Per the germline V gene, CDR1 is SGHTA and CDR2 is FQGNSA. Here the CDR3 DNA reads TGTGCCAGCAGCGTTGGACACCTCAATCAGCCCCAGCATTTT. Its protein is CASSVGHLNQPQHF.

CDR3 amino acids: CASSPGRGDTGELFF. CDR3 coding DNA: TGTGCCAGCAGTCCGGGCCGGGGGGACACCGGGGAGCTGTTTTTT. The chain combines TRBV25-1 with TRBJ2-2; 7 positions agree with TRBD2. Germline lookup yields CDR1 MGHDK and CDR2 SYGVNS. The CDR3 has 15 residues. V lost 5 bases and J lost 3; bases outside the gene matches: 6.

The chain carries TRBV9 and TRBJ2-7, with D possibly being TRBD2 (6 bases). The V gene's germline CDR1 is SGDLS and CDR2 YYNGEE. The CDR3 is 13 residues long. Trimming took off 3 bases at V and 6 bases at J, with 13 bases between the two ends. CDR3 DNA sequence: TGTGCCAGCAGCGGTGGACTACCCTCCGAGCAGTACTTC. Encoded protein: CASSGGLPSEQYF. Full variable domain (remainder filled in from reference TRBV9 and TRBJ2-7): DSGVTQTPKHLITATGQRVTLRCSPRSGDLSVYWYQQSLDQGLQFLIQYYNGEERAKGNILERFSAQQFPDLHSELNLSSLELGDSALYFCASSGGLPSEQYFGPGTRLTVT.

J is TRBJ1-4 and V is TRBV5-1; 8 bases are a match to TRBD1. CDR3 length: 16 residues. The V and J ends lost 0 bases and 5 bases, in that order; junction bases with no gene match: 6. The germline V gene encodes CDR1 SGHRS and CDR2 YFSETQ. Here the CDR3 DNA reads TGCGCCAGCAGCTTGGCCCCAGGGGGCGGGAATGAAAAACTGTTTTTT. It is translated as CASSLAPGGGNEKLFF.

CDR3 sequence: CASSLFAGQHSYNEQFF. CDR3 sequence (DNA): TGTGCCAGCAGTTTATTCGCAGGGCAGCACTCCTACAATGAGCAGTTCTTC. J is TRBJ2-1 and V is TRBV27; a possible D gene is TRBD1 (5 bases). V was clipped by 1 base and J by 0 bases, with 13 bases between them. CDR3 size: 17 residues. Germline lookup yields CDR1 MNHEY and CDR2 SMNVEV (reference sequence).

This clone was observed a few times. The rearrangement joins TRBV28 to TRBJ2-4, with D perhaps TRBD1 (5 bases). Trimming took 7 bases from V and 5 from J, leaving 21 bases between them. The germline CDR1 and CDR2 sequences are MDHEN and SYDVKM. This CDR3 has 16 residues. The CDR3 reads CASTGRAAPGQNIQYF. The DNA for the CDR3 is TGTGCCAGCACTGGCAGGGCGGCCCCTGGGCAAAACATTCAGTACTTC.

V is TRBV29-1 and J is TRBJ2-1, with D possibly being TRBD1 (5 bases). The CDR3 has 10 amino acids. Germline V gene data show CDR1 as SQVTM and CDR2 as ANQGSEA. Between the trimmed V and J ends, which lost 8 bases and 9 bases, there was a span of 11 bases. The CDR3 DNA reads as TGCAGCCTCGACCAGGGTGAGCAGTTCTTC. Amino acids: CSLDQGEQFF.